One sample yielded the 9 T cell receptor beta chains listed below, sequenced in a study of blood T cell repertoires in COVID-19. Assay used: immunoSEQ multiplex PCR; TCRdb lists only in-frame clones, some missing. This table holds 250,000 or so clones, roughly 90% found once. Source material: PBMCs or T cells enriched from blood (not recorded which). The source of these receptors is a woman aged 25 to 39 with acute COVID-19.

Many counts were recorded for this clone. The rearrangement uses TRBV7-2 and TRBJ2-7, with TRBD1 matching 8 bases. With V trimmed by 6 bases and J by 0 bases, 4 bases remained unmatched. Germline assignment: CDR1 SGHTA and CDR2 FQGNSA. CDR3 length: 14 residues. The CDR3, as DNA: TGTGCCAGCAGGGCGACAGGGGCCTCCTACGAGCAGTACTTC. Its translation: CASRATGASYEQYF.

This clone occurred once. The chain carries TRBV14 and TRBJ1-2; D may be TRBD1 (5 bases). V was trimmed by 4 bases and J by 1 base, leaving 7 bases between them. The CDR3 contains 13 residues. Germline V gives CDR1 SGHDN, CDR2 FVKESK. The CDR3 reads CASSPDSNYGYTF. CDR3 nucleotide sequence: TGTGCCAGCAGCCCCGACAGTAACTATGGCTACACCTTC.

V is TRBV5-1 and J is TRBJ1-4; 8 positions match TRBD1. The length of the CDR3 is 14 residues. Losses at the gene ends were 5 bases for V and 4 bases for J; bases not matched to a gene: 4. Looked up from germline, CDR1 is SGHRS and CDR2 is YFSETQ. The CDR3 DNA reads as TGCGCCAGCAGAAGACAGGGGATTAATGAAAAACTGTTTTTT. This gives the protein CASRRQGINEKLFF.

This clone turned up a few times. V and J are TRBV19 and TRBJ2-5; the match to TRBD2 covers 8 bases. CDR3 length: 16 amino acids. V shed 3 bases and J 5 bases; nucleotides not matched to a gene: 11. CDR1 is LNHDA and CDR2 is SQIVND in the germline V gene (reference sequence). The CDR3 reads CASSIVSGVVGETQYF. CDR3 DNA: TGTGCCAGTAGTATCGTTAGCGGGGTTGTTGGTGAGACCCAGTACTTC.

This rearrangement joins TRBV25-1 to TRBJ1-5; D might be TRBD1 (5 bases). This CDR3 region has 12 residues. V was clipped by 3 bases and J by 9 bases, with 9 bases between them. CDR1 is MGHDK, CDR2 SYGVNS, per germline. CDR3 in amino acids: CASSDTGWPQHF. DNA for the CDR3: TGTGCCAGCAGTGATACAGGATGGCCCCAGCATTTT.

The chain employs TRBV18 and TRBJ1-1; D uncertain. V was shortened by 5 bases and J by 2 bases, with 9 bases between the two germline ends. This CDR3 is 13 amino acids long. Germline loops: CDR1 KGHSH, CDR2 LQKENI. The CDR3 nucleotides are TGTGCCAGCTCAGGGCAGCTAAACACTGAAGCTTTCTTT. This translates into CASSGQLNTEAFF.

The CDR3 nucleotides are TGTGCCAGCAGCCCCCATGCGCTAGGGAACACTGAAGCTTTCTTT. This sequence encodes CASSPHALGNTEAFF. This chain uses TRBV7-8 with TRBJ1-1; unclear D gene. Trimming shortened V by 5 bases and J by 1 base, and 14 bases separated the two germline ends. Germline CDR1 SGHVS, CDR2 FQNEAQ. The CDR3 runs 15 residues.

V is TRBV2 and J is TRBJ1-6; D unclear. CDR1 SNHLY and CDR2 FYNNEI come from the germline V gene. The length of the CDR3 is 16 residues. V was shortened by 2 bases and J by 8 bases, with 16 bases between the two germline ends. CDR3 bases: TGTGCCAGCAGTGAATCAGGAACAGTCTCCCATTCACCCCTCCACTTT. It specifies CASSESGTVSHSPLHF.

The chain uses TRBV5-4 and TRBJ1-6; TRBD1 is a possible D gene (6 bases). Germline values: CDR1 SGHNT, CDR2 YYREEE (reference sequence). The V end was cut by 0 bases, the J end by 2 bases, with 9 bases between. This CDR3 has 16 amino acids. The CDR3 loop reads CASSLGGHTYNSPLHF. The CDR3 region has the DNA TGTGCCAGCAGCTTGGGGGGACACACCTATAATTCACCCCTCCACTTT. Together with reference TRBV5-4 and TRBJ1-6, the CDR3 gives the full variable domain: ETGVTQSPTHLIKTRGQQVTLRCSSQSGHNTVSWYQQALGQGPQFIFQYYREEENGRGNFPPRFSGLQFPNYSSELNVNALELDDSALYLCASSLGGHTYNSPLHFGNGTRLTVT.